The sequence of this T cell receptor beta chain was determined in a study of cytomegalovirus exposure and HLA in healthy donors. To note about this clone: Its cognate antigen is unknown.

Study outcomes and limitations: It was reported that the classifier diagnosed cytomegalovirus status with high specificity and sensitivity in both the original and validation cohorts.

TCRdb's table, derived via immunoSEQ multiplex PCR, lists solely in-frame clones and lacks some. This sample yields 250,000 or so clones, of which approximately 84% are seen a single time; about 12% belongs to the top ten. The germline gives CDR1 MNHEY, CDR2 SMNVEV (reference sequence). The CDR3 sequence is 13 residues long. V lost 9 bases and J 0 bases, leaving 12 bases between the germline ends. V usage is TRBV27 and J usage is TRBJ2-7, with D hard to call. Specimen: PBMCs. The clonotype comes from a man aged 18 to 29 in good health and CMV-seropositive. This CDR3 reads CASRSGSSYEQYF. In DNA form, the CDR3 reads TGTGCCAGTCGTTCGGGCAGCTCCTACGAGCAGTACTTC.